The 10 T cell receptor beta chains in this list originate from one sample, sequenced in a study of T cells of healthy individuals. TCRdb redid the calling of the 5' RACE reads with MiXCR, one entry per CDR3 protein. The repertoire holds about 96,000 distinct CDR3 sequences, with about 16% as singletons. The receptor source for this set is a human donor in good health.

The table lists this clonotype with many counts. This chain uses TRBV7-9 with TRBJ2-1, with TRBD1 identical over 8 bases. There are 13 residues in the CDR3. The V gene end was trimmed by 6 bases and the J gene end by 5 bases; junction bases not matched to a gene: 3. Germline lookup yields CDR1 SEHNR and CDR2 FQNEAQ (reference sequence). DNA of the CDR3: TGTGCCAGCAGAGGACAGGGCCACAATGAGCAGTTCTTC. It yields the protein CASRGQGHNEQFF.

The chain recombines TRBV5-1 with TRBJ2-2; D is undetermined. V was pared by 3 bases and J by 0 bases, with 9 bases between. Per the germline V gene, CDR1 is SGHRS and CDR2 is YFSETQ. CDR3 length: 15 residues. Here the CDR3 DNA reads TGCGCCAGCAGCTCCCAAGCCCCGAACACCGGGGAGCTGTTTTTT. Protein product: CASSSQAPNTGELFF.

As regards this clonotype: This sequence may be a read error, since a much larger clone differs from it by one base. The chain links TRBV28 to TRBJ1-2; D unresolved. V lost 3 bases to trimming and J lost 4 bases, with 9 bases between them. The length of the CDR3 is 13 residues. Germline CDR1 is MDHEN and CDR2 is SYDVKM. The CDR3 region is CASSFRFFYGYTF. The CDR3 DNA is TGTGCCAGCAGTTTTAGGTTCTTCTATGGCTACACCTTC.

This chain joins TRBV6-2 or TRBV6-3 and TRBJ2-1; TRBD2 matches 10 bases. Trimming removed 1 base from V and 11 bases from J; junction bases left unmatched: 8. The CDR3 runs to 15 residues. Germline values: CDR1 MNHEY, CDR2 SVGEGT. In DNA form, the CDR3 reads TGTGCCAGCAGTTACTTAACTGGTACTAGCGGGAAGCAGTTCTTC. Protein: CASSYLTGTSGKQFF.

The genes are TRBV7-8 and TRBJ2-3, with 10 nucleotides matching TRBD2. CDR3 length: 17 amino acids. Germline V gives CDR1 SGHVS, CDR2 FQNEAQ. Trimming at V came to 7 bases and at J to 4 bases, leaving 14 bases not matched to a gene. The DNA for the CDR3 is TGTGCCAGCAAACCCGGGCTAAGCGGGGGGGCCTCAGATACGCAGTATTTT. Encoded protein: CASKPGLSGGASDTQYF.

The chain recombines TRBV5-5 with TRBJ2-1; 10 nucleotides line up with TRBD1. CDR1 is SGHKS and CDR2 is YYEKEE in the germline V gene (reference sequence). This CDR3 is 14 amino acids long. J was trimmed by 10 bases and V by 4 bases; bases with no gene match: 8. The CDR3 region is CASSAGQGYEEQFF. CDR3 nucleotides: TGTGCCAGCAGCGCGGGACAGGGGTACGAGGAGCAGTTCTTC.

The chain carries TRBV4-1 and TRBJ2-3; D possibly matches TRBD1 or TRBD2 (5 bases each). The CDR3 has 15 amino acids. Germline assignment: CDR1 MGHRA and CDR2 YSYEKL. V was pared by 4 bases and J by 5 bases, with 16 bases between. The CDR3 sequence is CASSLGTEGVDTQYF. The CDR3 region has the DNA TGCGCCAGCAGCCTCGGGACGGAAGGGGTAGATACGCAGTATTTT.

In its sample, this clonotype was seen a few times. This chain uses TRBV7-2 with TRBJ1-3; D is possibly TRBD1 (5 bases). Looked up from germline, CDR1 is SGHTA and CDR2 is FQGNSA. Trimming cost V 2 bases and J 2 bases, with 22 bases left between them. The length of the CDR3 is 19 residues. The CDR3 DNA reads TGTGCCAGCAGCTTATGGATGGGGGACGGCCCGAAGACTGGAAACACCATATATTTT. Amino acid sequence: CASSLWMGDGPKTGNTIYF. Supplemented by reference TRBV7-2 and TRBJ1-3, the full variable domain reads GAGVSQSPSNKVTEKGKDVELRCDPISGHTALYWYRQSLGQGLEFLIYFQGNSAPDKSGLPSDRFSAERTGGSVSTLTIQRTQQEDSAVYLCASSLWMGDGPKTGNTIYFGEGSWLTVV.

To note about this clonotype: With a much larger clone just one base away, this may be a read error. V and J are TRBV18 and TRBJ2-3; D unclear. Germline CDR1 reads KGHSH; CDR2 reads LQKENI. The CDR3 runs to 12 residues. Trimming pared 9 bases from V and 0 bases from J, leaving 7 bases between. The CDR3 sequence is CARSTSTDTQYF. CDR3 sequence (DNA): TGTGCCAGATCAACCAGCACAGATACGCAGTATTTT.

This clonotype has only a few counts. The rearrangement uses TRBV9 and TRBJ1-3; perhaps TRBD1 as D (6 bases). V dropped 5 bases and J dropped 5 bases, with 11 bases sitting between them. Germline V CDR1 and CDR2: SGDLS, YYNGEE. The length of the CDR3 is 13 residues. For the CDR3, the DNA is TGTGCCAGCAGTCCCAGGGGTAGAAACACCATATATTTT. Its protein product is CASSPRGRNTIYF.